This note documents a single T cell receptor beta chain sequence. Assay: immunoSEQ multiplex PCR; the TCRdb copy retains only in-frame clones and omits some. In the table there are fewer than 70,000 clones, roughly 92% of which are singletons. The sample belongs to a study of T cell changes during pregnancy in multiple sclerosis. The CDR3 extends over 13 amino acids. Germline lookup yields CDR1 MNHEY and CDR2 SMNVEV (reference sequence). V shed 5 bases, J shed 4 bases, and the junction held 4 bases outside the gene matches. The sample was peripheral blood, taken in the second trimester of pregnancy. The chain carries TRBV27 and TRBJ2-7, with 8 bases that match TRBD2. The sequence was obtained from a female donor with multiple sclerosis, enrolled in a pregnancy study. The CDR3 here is CASSSGSVYEQYF. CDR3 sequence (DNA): TGTGCCAGCAGTAGCGGGAGCGTGTACGAGCAGTACTTC.